The next 16 T cell receptor beta chains were all read from a single sample in a study of cytomegalovirus exposure and HLA in healthy donors. The PCR ran on 60 Vbeta and 13 Jbeta primers. The data were produced by immunoSEQ multiplex PCR, yet TCRdb's version contains in-frame clones alone and is incomplete. The table lists 95,000 to 110,000 clones, around 85% of them singletons. What was sequenced was PBMCs. Receptors were obtained from a man aged 30-40 years in good health and CMV-seronegative.

The V call is TRBV11-2, the J call TRBJ2-5; 13 nucleotides line up with TRBD2. V dropped 5 bases and J dropped 5; count of bases not matched to a gene: 8. CDR3 size: 16 residues. CDR1 and CDR2 (germline): SGHAT, FQNNGV. CDR3: CASSPGLAGVLETQYF. Written as DNA, the CDR3 is TGTGCCAGCAGCCCCGGACTAGCGGGGGTTTTGGAGACCCAGTACTTC.

This chain links TRBV6-5 with TRBJ2-3; a weak D match, TRBD2 (5 bases). Germline assignment: CDR1 MNHEY and CDR2 SVGAGI. The ends were cut back, 5 bases at V and 0 bases at J, with 12 bases in the middle. The CDR3 contains 15 residues. Here the CDR3 DNA reads TGTGCCAGCAGTAGGGTACGGACTAGCACAGATACGCAGTATTTT. This sequence encodes CASSRVRTSTDTQYF.

The chain carries TRBV5-1 and TRBJ1-1, with D unresolved. V lost 0 bases and J 1 base, leaving 13 bases between the germline ends. CDR1 and CDR2 (germline): SGHRS, YFSETQ. This CDR3 is 16 amino acids long. CDR3 nucleotide sequence: TGCGCCAGCAGCTTGGCGGGGTTGAGACGGAACACTGAAGCTTTCTTT. Translated, it gives CASSLAGLRRNTEAFF.

The chain uses TRBV5-4 and TRBJ2-5, with 10 bases aligning to TRBD2. There are 14 residues in the CDR3. The trim removed 4 bases at V and 3 bases at J, leaving 3 bases unmatched. The V gene's germline CDR1 is SGHNT and CDR2 YYREEE (reference sequence). The CDR3 sequence is CASSHTSGEETQYF. Here the CDR3 DNA reads TGTGCCAGCAGCCACACTAGCGGGGAAGAGACCCAGTACTTC.

This clone was counted between two and nine times. The gene calls are TRBV6-5 and TRBJ1-3; the match to TRBD1 covers 9 bases. With V trimmed by 4 bases and J by 4 bases, 8 bases remained unmatched. The germline V gene encodes CDR1 MNHEY and CDR2 SVGAGI. The CDR3 spans 16 residues. The CDR3 DNA reads TGTGCCAGCAGTTTCTCCGGGACAGGGAGGGGAAACACCATATATTTT. Residues: CASSFSGTGRGNTIYF.

By sample fraction, this clone is medium-sized. The chain links TRBV28 to TRBJ2-5; D unresolved. The CDR3 runs to 13 residues. V lost 4 bases to trimming and J lost 5 bases, with 11 bases between them. Germline V gene sequence: CDR1 MDHEN, CDR2 SYDVKM. The CDR3 loop is CASSSLSSETQYF. DNA for the CDR3: TGTGCCAGCAGTTCTCTGTCGAGCGAGACCCAGTACTTC.

This clone has only a few counts. This rearrangement joins TRBV4-1 to TRBJ1-5; D remains ambiguous. The germline gives CDR1 MGHRA, CDR2 YSYEKL. The CDR3 is made up of 17 amino acids. V was cut by 4 bases and J by 1 base, with 17 bases left in between. In nucleotides, the CDR3 is TGCGCCAGCAGCCGCGGAGGAGGACCTCAGAGCAATCAGCCCCAGCATTTT. This translates into CASSRGGGPQSNQPQHF.

The V gene is TRBV9, the J gene TRBJ2-3; D may be TRBD2 (5 bases). Germline-derived CDR1 and CDR2 are SGDLS and YYNGEE. V lost 3 bases and J lost 0, with 8 bases in between. This CDR3 region has 14 residues. The CDR3 bases are TGTGCCAGCAGCGAGAGCGGCAGCACAGATACGCAGTATTTT. Its protein is CASSESGSTDTQYF.

This chain joins TRBV30 and TRBJ2-7; 9 nucleotides line up with TRBD1. This CDR3 region has 14 residues. J lost 3 bases, V lost 4 bases, and 7 bases had no gene match. Germline loops: CDR1 GTSNPN, CDR2 SVGIG (reference sequence). The CDR3 DNA reads TGTGCCTGGATTCTCCGGGACAGGGTCTACGAGCAGTACTTC. It codes for CAWILRDRVYEQYF.

This chain connects TRBV7-8 to TRBJ1-5; 8 nucleotides align to TRBD1. This CDR3 contains 15 residues. Looked up from germline, CDR1 is SGHVS and CDR2 is FQNEAQ. With 5 bases clipped from V and 3 bases from J, the junction kept 6 bases outside the gene matches. CDR3 in amino acids: CASSPRTGINQPQHF. CDR3 nucleotides: TGTGCCAGCAGCCCCCGGACAGGGATCAATCAGCCCCAGCATTTT.

The chain has TRBV11-2 and TRBJ2-7; D unresolved. CDR3 size: 14 residues. Trimming shortened V by 0 bases and J by 1 base, and 7 bases separated the two germline ends. Germline CDR1 SGHAT, CDR2 FQNNGV. The CDR3 DNA sequence: TGTGCCAGCAGCTTAGAGCACGGTTCCTACGAGCAGTACTTC. It specifies CASSLEHGSYEQYF. Complete variable domain (other parts from reference TRBV11-2 and TRBJ2-7): EAGVAQSPRYKIIEKRQSVAFWCNPISGHATLYWYQQILGQGPKLLIQFQNNGVVDDSQLPKDRFSAERLKGVDSTLKIQPAKLEDSAVYLCASSLEHGSYEQYFGPGTRLTVT.

This clone was detected only a few times. V and J are TRBV7-3 and TRBJ1-1; D is unresolved. Trimming removed 2 bases from V and 4 bases from J, with 11 bases in between. The CDR3 runs 14 residues. Germline CDR1 reads SGHTA; CDR2 reads FQGTGA. DNA of the CDR3: TGTGCCAGCAGCTTAGAGAGGCTCGGCACTGAAGCTTTCTTT. Its translation is CASSLERLGTEAFF. Drawing the rest from reference TRBV7-3 and TRBJ1-1, the complete variable domain is GAGVSQTPSNKVTEKGKYVELRCDPISGHTALYWYRQSLGQGPEFLIYFQGTGAADDSGLPNDRFFAVRPEGSVSTLKIQRTERGDSAVYLCASSLERLGTEAFFGQGTRLTVV.

Ten or more counts support this clone. This sequence joins TRBV9 and TRBJ2-7; TRBD2 might be the D (7 bases). CDR1 SGDLS and CDR2 YYNGEE come from the germline V gene. V was pared by 3 bases and J by 2 bases, with 15 bases between. The CDR3 has 15 residues. CDR3 in amino acids: CASSGEGGNPYEQYF. The CDR3 bases are TGTGCCAGCAGCGGGGAGGGGGGCAATCCCTACGAGCAGTACTTC.

The chain links TRBV5-1 to TRBJ1-1, with a tentative D call TRBD1 (5 bases). CDR3 length equals 15 residues. The V gene lost 1 base and the J gene lost 0 bases, with 10 bases spanning the gap. Germline CDR1 and CDR2: SGHRS and YFSETQ. For the CDR3, the DNA is TGCGCCAGCAGCTTGTGGGGCGAGATGAACACTGAAGCTTTCTTT. Amino acids: CASSLWGEMNTEAFF.

The chain has TRBV5-1 and TRBJ1-2; 11 bases are a match to TRBD1. The CDR3 consists of 13 residues. Germline V gives CDR1 SGHRS, CDR2 YFSETQ. The V segment lost 3 bases and the J segment 14 bases; nucleotides outside the gene matches: 9. The CDR3 DNA sequence: TGCGCCAGCAGCTCAGAGGGGACAGGGGGGCTAACCTTC. This translates into CASSSEGTGGLTF. The variable domain in full, with the rest retrieved from reference TRBV5-1 and TRBJ1-2, is KAGVTQTPRYLIKTRGQQVTLSCSPISGHRSVSWYQQTPGQGLQFLFEYFSETQRNKGNFPGRFSGRQFSNSRSEMNVSTLELGDSALYLCASSSEGTGGLTFGSGTRLTVV.

This chain connects TRBV18 to TRBJ1-2; D gene unclear. Germline-derived CDR1 and CDR2 are KGHSH and LQKENI. CDR3 length: 14 amino acids. The ends were cut back, 2 bases at V and 0 bases at J, with 7 bases in the middle. CDR3 coding DNA: TGTGCCAGCTCACCAGCCGACACTAACTATGGCTACACCTTC. It encodes CASSPADTNYGYTF.